Included here is one T cell receptor beta chain sequence, with context. Seattle's enrolled individuals joined amid active infection and were then monitored longitudinally. Original processing notes: Reference gene primer amplification gave estimated nucleated cell counts. Sequencing used immunoSEQ multiplex PCR; TCRdb keeps in-frame clones, though not all of them. Clonal size and the V and J genes are those of that table, whereas D and trimming came from the DNA. The table lists about 230,000 clones, 85% to 90% of them singletons. The sample belongs to a study of blood T cell repertoires in COVID-19. Overall study context: Donors in the United States, Italy and Spain gave samples during acute or convalescent COVID-19.

The CDR3 covers 15 residues. V dropped 1 base and J dropped 1 base, with 10 bases sitting between them. From germline, CDR1 is SEHNR and CDR2 FQNEAQ (reference sequence). The V gene is TRBV7-9, the J gene TRBJ1-1, with a possible D match to TRBD1 (6 bases). Material: peripheral blood. The receptor was isolated from a man in his thirties or forties with COVID-19, enrolled during active disease. This CDR3 is CASSLGSGANTEAFF. The CDR3 nucleotides read TGTGCCAGCAGCTTAGGGTCAGGGGCGAACACTGAAGCTTTCTTT.